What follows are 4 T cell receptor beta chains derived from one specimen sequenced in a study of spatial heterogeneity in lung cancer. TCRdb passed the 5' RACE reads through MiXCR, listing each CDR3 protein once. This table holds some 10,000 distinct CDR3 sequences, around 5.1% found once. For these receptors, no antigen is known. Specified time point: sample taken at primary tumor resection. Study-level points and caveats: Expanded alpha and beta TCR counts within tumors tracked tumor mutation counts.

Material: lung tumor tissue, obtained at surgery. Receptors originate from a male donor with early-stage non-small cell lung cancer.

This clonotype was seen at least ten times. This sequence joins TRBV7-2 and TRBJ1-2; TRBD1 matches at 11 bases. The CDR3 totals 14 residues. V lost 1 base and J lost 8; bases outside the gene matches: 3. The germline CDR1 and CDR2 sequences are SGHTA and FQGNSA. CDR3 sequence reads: CASSLVDRGQGYTF. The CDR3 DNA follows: TGTGCCAGCAGCTTAGTGGACAGGGGGCAGGGCTACACCTTC.

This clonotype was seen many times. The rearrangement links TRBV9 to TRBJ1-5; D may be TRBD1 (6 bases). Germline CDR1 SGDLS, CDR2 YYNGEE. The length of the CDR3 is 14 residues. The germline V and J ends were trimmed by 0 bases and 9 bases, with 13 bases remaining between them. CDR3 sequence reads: CASSVEGGPGPQHF. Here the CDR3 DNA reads TGTGCCAGCAGCGTAGAGGGGGGTCCCGGGCCCCAGCATTTT.

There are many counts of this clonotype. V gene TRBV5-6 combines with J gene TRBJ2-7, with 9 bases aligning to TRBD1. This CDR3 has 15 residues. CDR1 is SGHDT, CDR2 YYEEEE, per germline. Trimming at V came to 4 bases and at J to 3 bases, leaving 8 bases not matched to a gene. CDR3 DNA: TGTGCCAGCAGCCATGACAGGGGGAGAAGCTACGAGCAGTACTTC. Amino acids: CASSHDRGRSYEQYF.

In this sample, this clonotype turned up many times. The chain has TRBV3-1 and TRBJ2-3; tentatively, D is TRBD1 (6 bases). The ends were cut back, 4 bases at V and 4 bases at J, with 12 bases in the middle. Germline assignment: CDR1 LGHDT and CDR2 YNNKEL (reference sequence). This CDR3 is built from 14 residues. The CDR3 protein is CASSPTTGSDTQYF. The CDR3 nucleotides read TGTGCCAGCAGCCCGACGACAGGTTCAGATACGCAGTATTTT.